The rows below give T cell receptor beta chains drawn from one sample of a study of shared clonotypes between healthy human individuals. The data were produced by immunoSEQ multiplex PCR, yet TCRdb's version contains in-frame clones alone and is incomplete. Among about 990,000 clones, 70% to 80% were seen once, and the ten largest hold 0.5% to 0.65%. What was sequenced was memory CD4+ T cells from PBMCs. The receptors derive from a man between 18 and 29 years old in good health. Some clones in this sample may be carry-over from other donors' samples. CDR3s include the opening cysteine and the closing phenylalanine or tryptophan. Fields, in order: CDR3 length, V gene, D gene, J gene, clone size, CDR3 protein, CDR3 DNA. A D gene is named only where the DNA matches it firmly. Only some rows state a clone size, as once, few, many or a class for expanded clones.

CDR3 length: 13
V gene: TRBV2
D gene: .
J gene: TRBJ2-5
clone size: .
CDR3 protein: CASRGDSYETQYF
CDR3 DNA: TGTGCCAGCAGAGGAGACAGTTACGAGACCCAGTACTTC

CDR3 length: 18
V gene: TRBV5-1
D gene: TRBD2
J gene: TRBJ2-3
clone size: few
CDR3 protein: CASSLALAGQTGTDTQYF
CDR3 DNA: TGCGCCAGCAGCTTGGCGCTAGCGGGCCAAACCGGCACAGATACGCAGTATTTT

CDR3 length: 13
V gene: TRBV4-2
D gene: TRBD2
J gene: TRBJ2-7
clone size: .
CDR3 protein: CASSQGGGYEQYF
CDR3 DNA: TGTGCCAGCAGCCAAGGGGGGGGGTACGAGCAGTACTTC

CDR3 length: 13
V gene: TRBV25-1
D gene: .
J gene: TRBJ1-6
clone size: .
CDR3 protein: CASRVRQDSPLHF
CDR3 DNA: TGTGCCAGCAGAGTACGACAGGATTCACCCCTCCACTTT

CDR3 length: 13
V gene: TRBV19
D gene: .
J gene: TRBJ1-2
clone size: few
CDR3 protein: CASTAVANYGYTF
CDR3 DNA: TGTGCCAGTACCGCCGTAGCTAACTATGGCTACACCTTC

CDR3 length: 14
V gene: TRBV4-3
D gene: TRBD2
J gene: TRBJ2-1
clone size: .
CDR3 protein: CASSQDTSGRMQFF
CDR3 DNA: TGCGCCAGCAGCCAAGATACTAGCGGGAGAATGCAGTTCTTC

CDR3 length: 16
V gene: TRBV7-8
D gene: .
J gene: TRBJ1-5
clone size: .
CDR3 protein: CASSPGKTYSNQPQHF
CDR3 DNA: TGTGCCAGCAGCCCTGGGAAGACGTATAGCAATCAGCCCCAGCATTTT

CDR3 length: 13
V gene: TRBV19
D gene: .
J gene: TRBJ1-4
clone size: .
CDR3 protein: CASSWQFNEKLFF
CDR3 DNA: TGTGCCAGTAGTTGGCAGTTTAATGAAAAACTGTTTTTT

CDR3 length: 15
V gene: TRBV7-9
D gene: TRBD2
J gene: TRBJ2-2
clone size: few
CDR3 protein: CASSPSGRDTGELFF
CDR3 DNA: TGTGCCAGCAGCCCCAGCGGGAGGGACACCGGGGAGCTGTTTTTT

CDR3 length: 12
V gene: TRBV5-1
D gene: .
J gene: TRBJ1-4
clone size: .
CDR3 protein: CASSYEGEKLFF
CDR3 DNA: TGCGCCAGCAGCTATGAAGGTGAAAAACTGTTTTTT

CDR3 length: 12
V gene: TRBV1
D gene: .
J gene: TRBJ1-1
clone size: .
CDR3 protein: CTSSHYTEEAFF
CDR3 DNA: TGCACCAGCAGCCATTATACAGAAGAAGCTTTCTTT

CDR3 length: 14
V gene: TRBV29-1
D gene: .
J gene: TRBJ2-2
clone size: few
CDR3 protein: CSVDNRAGTGELFF
CDR3 DNA: TGCAGCGTTGACAACAGGGCTGGGACCGGGGAGCTGTTTTTT

CDR3 length: 15
V gene: TRBV2
D gene: TRBD2
J gene: TRBJ2-7
clone size: .
CDR3 protein: CASSAALAGRHEQYF
CDR3 DNA: TGTGCCAGCAGTGCCGCTCTAGCGGGACGACATGAGCAGTACTTC

CDR3 length: 12
V gene: TRBV28
D gene: .
J gene: TRBJ1-2
clone size: .
CDR3 protein: CASSGPADGYTF
CDR3 DNA: TGTGCCAGCAGTGGACCAGCCGATGGCTACACCTTC

CDR3 length: 15
V gene: TRBV18
D gene: .
J gene: TRBJ2-1
clone size: .
CDR3 protein: CASSPPGPSGNEQFF
CDR3 DNA: TGTGCCAGCTCACCGCCGGGTCCCTCAGGGAATGAGCAGTTCTTC

CDR3 length: 13
V gene: TRBV6-6
D gene: .
J gene: TRBJ1-1
clone size: .
CDR3 protein: CASSYEGMTEAFF
CDR3 DNA: TGTGCCAGCAGTTATGAGGGGATGACTGAAGCTTTCTTT

CDR3 length: 16
V gene: TRBV27
D gene: TRBD1
J gene: TRBJ1-1
clone size: once
CDR3 protein: CASSKGLDRVRTEAFF
CDR3 DNA: TGTGCCAGCAGTAAAGGCCTTGACAGGGTACGGACTGAAGCTTTCTTT

CDR3 length: 14
V gene: TRBV28
D gene: .
J gene: TRBJ1-2
clone size: few
CDR3 protein: CASSLTGAHYGYTF
CDR3 DNA: TGTGCCAGCAGTTTGACAGGTGCTCACTATGGCTACACCTTC

CDR3 length: 16
V gene: TRBV28
D gene: TRBD2
J gene: TRBJ2-7
clone size: few
CDR3 protein: CASSLSRTSGTYEQYF
CDR3 DNA: TGTGCCAGCAGTTTATCGAGGACTAGCGGCACCTACGAGCAGTACTTC

CDR3 length: 14
V gene: TRBV7-2
D gene: .
J gene: TRBJ2-3
clone size: .
CDR3 protein: CASRERWSTDTQYF
CDR3 DNA: TGTGCCAGCAGAGAGCGATGGAGCACAGATACGCAGTATTTT

CDR3 length: 13
V gene: TRBV6-4
D gene: .
J gene: TRBJ1-1
clone size: .
CDR3 protein: CASSENRGARAFF
CDR3 DNA: TGTGCCAGCAGTGAGAATCGGGGGGCGCGAGCTTTCTTT

CDR3 length: 14
V gene: TRBV28
D gene: .
J gene: TRBJ2-2
clone size: .
CDR3 protein: CASRSGKQPGELFF
CDR3 DNA: TGTGCCAGCAGATCCGGGAAGCAACCCGGGGAGCTGTTTTTT

CDR3 length: 17
V gene: TRBV7-2
D gene: TRBD2
J gene: TRBJ2-5
clone size: .
CDR3 protein: CASSLGLAGGGVETQYF
CDR3 DNA: TGTGCCAGCAGCCTGGGACTAGCGGGAGGCGGGGTAGAGACCCAGTACTTC

CDR3 length: 12
V gene: TRBV6-5
D gene: TRBD1
J gene: TRBJ2-7
clone size: .
CDR3 protein: CASSGTGYEQYF
CDR3 DNA: TGTGCCAGCAGCGGGACAGGCTACGAGCAGTACTTC

CDR3 length: 13
V gene: TRBV27
D gene: .
J gene: TRBJ2-7
clone size: few
CDR3 protein: CASSLASPYEQYF
CDR3 DNA: TGTGCCAGCAGTCTAGCCTCCCCCTACGAGCAGTACTTC

CDR3 length: 19
V gene: TRBV4-1
D gene: TRBD2
J gene: TRBJ2-5
clone size: .
CDR3 protein: CASSQETSGRTGGGETQYF
CDR3 DNA: TGCGCCAGCAGCCAAGAAACTAGCGGGAGGACCGGTGGGGGAGAGACCCAGTACTTC

CDR3 length: 14
V gene: TRBV7-2
D gene: TRBD1
J gene: TRBJ1-2
clone size: .
CDR3 protein: CASSKTGELHGYTF
CDR3 DNA: TGTGCCAGCAGCAAAACAGGGGAGTTACATGGCTACACCTTC

CDR3 length: 13
V gene: TRBV5-1
D gene: .
J gene: TRBJ1-1
clone size: .
CDR3 protein: CASSLGENTEAFF
CDR3 DNA: TGCGCCAGCAGCTTGGGGGAGAACACTGAAGCTTTCTTT

CDR3 length: 15
V gene: TRBV2
D gene: TRBD2
J gene: TRBJ2-5
clone size: .
CDR3 protein: CASNPRSGGKETQYF
CDR3 DNA: TGTGCCAGCAACCCCAGGAGCGGGGGGAAAGAGACCCAGTACTTC

CDR3 length: 14
V gene: TRBV28
D gene: .
J gene: TRBJ1-3
clone size: .
CDR3 protein: CASSLEGRGNTIYF
CDR3 DNA: TGTGCCAGCAGTTTGGAGGGTCGGGGAAACACCATATATTTT

CDR3 length: 16
V gene: TRBV7-2
D gene: TRBD2
J gene: TRBJ2-5
clone size: .
CDR3 protein: CASSLQRVPSGETQYF
CDR3 DNA: TGTGCCAGCAGCTTACAGAGGGTCCCTAGCGGGGAGACCCAGTACTTC